Described below is a single T cell receptor (beta chain) sequence and its context. Its antigen remains unknown. This record comes from a study of blood T cells in healthy people across ages. Then a second PCR, running about 6 to 12 cycles, was carried out with a sample-barcoded 5' primer and a J-beta primer mix. A 12-random-nucleotide template-switch adaptor tagged each cDNA molecule. TCRdb re-analysed the 5' RACE reads in MiXCR, keeping a single row per CDR3 protein. The sample has approximately 790,000 distinct CDR3 sequences; approximately 67% are singletons. CDR3 length: 15 residues. Overall study findings and caveats: Relative to aged donors, long-lived donors carried more naive CD4+ cells and displayed higher diversity. A strong correlation between TCR beta diversity and naive T cell percentage was seen. Roughly linearly, TCR beta diversity per million T cells fell as age increased.

The receptor was isolated from a young man in good health. This chain uses TRBV12-3 or TRBV12-4 with TRBJ2-4, with 8 bases lining up with TRBD1. The tail of the sequence fits TRBJ2-7 better, so the J call may be wrong. The source material was blood. The CDR3 sequence: CASTGGVGSRPEQYF. Here the CDR3 DNA reads TGTGCCAGCACAGGGGGCGTCGGATCTAGGCCCGAGCAGTACTTC.